This T cell receptor beta chain was found in a study of monozygotic twins with inflammatory bowel disease. Overall study results and limits: IBD patients exhibited fewer clonotypes shared with other individuals than healthy twins, particularly with disease activity.

With regard to this clonotype: Its antigen remains unknown.

Whole blood supplied total RNA, and T cells were not sorted. TCRdb reprocessed the 5' RACE reads and stores each CDR3 protein as one record, lacking DNA. With fewer than 550,000 distinct CDR3 sequences in the sample, the ten largest clones hold about 2.3%. The CDR3 length is 16 residues. CDR1 and CDR2 (germline): SGHTA, FQGNSA. V and J are TRBV7-2 and TRBJ1-4; the TCRdb D gene call, TRBD1, has no DNA to confirm it. This TCR was recovered from a human donor with ulcerative colitis or Crohn's disease, or a healthy co-twin of an affected twin (not recorded which). Specimen: blood. CDR3 sequence reads: CASSLATDRGNEKLFF.